The 16 T cell receptor beta chains listed next were all sequenced from one sample in a study of glioma-infiltrating T cells after dendritic cell vaccination. The data were produced by immunoSEQ multiplex PCR, yet TCRdb's version contains in-frame clones alone and is incomplete. The sample yields over 65,000 clones, 85% seen once. Time point: after dendritic cell vaccination, including at tumor progression/relapse. Sample: blood, taken after dendritic cell vaccination. The origin of the receptors is a human donor with glioblastoma.

The chain couples TRBV2 to TRBJ2-2; 8 nucleotides agree with TRBD1. Germline-derived CDR1 and CDR2 are SNHLY and FYNNEI. The CDR3 spans 14 residues. After removal of 7 bases from V and 6 bases from J, the junction contained 7 bases not matched to a gene. The CDR3 sequence is CASTGQGYAGELFF. The DNA for the CDR3 is TGTGCCAGCACCGGACAGGGTTATGCCGGGGAGCTGTTTTTT.

A single count supports this clone. The genes are TRBV9 and TRBJ1-5, with 9 bases aligning to TRBD1. Germline CDR1 SGDLS, CDR2 YYNGEE. The CDR3 contains 14 residues. Germline trimming cut 3 bases from V and 6 bases from J; bases unmatched to any gene: 4. The chain's CDR3 is CASSEGQGGQPQHF. The DNA for the CDR3 is TGTGCCAGCAGCGAGGGACAGGGCGGTCAGCCCCAGCATTTT.

Of note for this clone: The sample has other DNA sequences that encode this CDR3 too. The chain is built from TRBV9 and TRBJ1-1; D may be TRBD1 (5 bases). V was trimmed by 0 bases and J by 7 bases, leaving 10 bases between them. This CDR3 region has 13 residues. Germline V lookup: CDR1 SGDLS, CDR2 YYNGEE. Here the CDR3 DNA reads TGTGCCAGCAGCGTAGGGGGGGGAAGTGAAGCTTTCTTT. Protein sequence: CASSVGGGSEAFF.

This rearrangement joins TRBV7-3 to TRBJ1-6; D is ambiguous. V was pared by 6 bases and J by 10 bases, with 16 bases between. The length of the CDR3 is 14 residues. In germline, CDR1 is SGHTA, CDR2 FQGTGA. CDR3 DNA: TGTGCCAGCAGTCCGGGGTCTTTAATATCACCCCTCCACTTT. It is translated as CASSPGSLISPLHF.

CDR3 residues: CASSPSVGTSSNTGELFF. The CDR3 region has the DNA TGTGCCAGCAGCCCAAGCGTAGGGACTAGCTCGAACACCGGGGAGCTGTTTTTT. The chain joins TRBV5-4 to TRBJ2-2; TRBD2 matches at 9 bases. CDR1 and CDR2 from the germline V gene are SGHNT and YYREEE (reference sequence). The CDR3 runs to 18 residues. V was pared by 4 bases and J by 0 bases, with 10 bases of the junction left unmatched.

V is TRBV7-2 and J is TRBJ2-5; 8 positions match TRBD2. Germline CDR1 is SGHTA and CDR2 is FQGNSA. CDR3 length equals 15 residues. V lost 1 base, J lost 6 bases, and 7 bases stayed unmatched. CDR3: CASSLGSRGGQTQYF. The DNA for the CDR3 is TGTGCCAGCAGCTTAGGAAGCCGGGGGGGACAGACCCAGTACTTC.

The chain is built from TRBV9 and TRBJ2-5; 15 nucleotides align to TRBD2. V was pared by 0 bases and J by 4 bases, with 4 bases of the junction left unmatched. The CDR3 has 17 residues. Germline V gene data show CDR1 as SGDLS and CDR2 as YYNGEE. CDR3 DNA: TGTGCCAGCAGCGTAGTCGGACTAGCGGGGGGGTTAGAGACCCAGTACTTC. It specifies CASSVVGLAGGLETQYF.

The V and J genes are TRBV7-9 and TRBJ1-2; D is possibly TRBD1 (6 bases). Per the germline V gene, CDR1 is SEHNR and CDR2 is FQNEAQ (reference sequence). The CDR3 is made up of 17 amino acids. Trimming removed 4 bases from V and 7 bases from J, with 25 bases in between. The CDR3 reads CASSSQSGYGQGSGYTF. The CDR3 coding sequence is TGTGCCAGCAGCTCCCAGTCGGGGTATGGGCAGGGGTCTGGCTACACCTTC.

The chain joins TRBV5-5 to TRBJ1-2; D is possibly TRBD1 (6 bases). Per the germline V gene, CDR1 is SGHKS and CDR2 is YYEKEE (reference sequence). The CDR3 length is 15 residues. Trimming left V 3 bases short and J 7 bases short, with 19 bases between. DNA for the CDR3: TGTGCCAGCAGCTCCTGGGCGATGGGGGCGAGTGGCTACACCTTC. Translating it yields CASSSWAMGASGYTF.

This chain uses TRBV18 with TRBJ1-5, with D maybe TRBD1 (5 bases). The CDR3 runs to 14 residues. CDR1 is KGHSH and CDR2 is LQKENI in the germline V gene. The V end lost 3 bases, the J end lost 3 bases, and 9 bases lay between the germline ends. The CDR3 nucleotides read TGTGCCAGCTCACCGGGGCACTCCAATCAGCCCCAGCATTTT. This codes for CASSPGHSNQPQHF.

The chain carries TRBV29-1 and TRBJ2-7; D uncertain. The CDR3 sequence is 12 residues long. The germline gives CDR1 SQVTM, CDR2 ANQGSEA. With 0 bases removed from V and 4 bases from J, the gap between germline ends came to 7 bases. The CDR3 DNA reads TGCAGCGTTGAAGACCGAGGTTACGAGCAGTACTTC. It yields the protein CSVEDRGYEQYF.

This chain uses TRBV27 with TRBJ2-4; possibly TRBD2 for D (6 bases). V was pared by 2 bases and J by 0 bases, with 20 bases between. The CDR3 consists of 19 residues. The germline V gene has CDR1 MNHEY and CDR2 SMNVEV (reference sequence). This chain's CDR3 is CASSLRKPELALAKNIQYF. Here the CDR3 DNA reads TGTGCCAGCAGTTTACGAAAACCCGAACTAGCACTAGCCAAAAACATTCAGTACTTC.

The chain joins TRBV2 to TRBJ2-5, with 9 nucleotides matching TRBD2. Unmatched junction bases numbered 5, after V lost 5 bases and J lost 4 bases. This CDR3 is built from 14 residues. Germline lookup yields CDR1 SNHLY and CDR2 FYNNEI. This chain's CDR3 is CASSQIAGVETQYF. CDR3 DNA sequence: TGTGCCAGCAGTCAAATAGCGGGAGTAGAGACCCAGTACTTC.

The V and J genes are TRBV27 and TRBJ2-7; 8 nucleotides agree with TRBD2. The CDR3 length is 15 residues. CDR1 is MNHEY and CDR2 is SMNVEV in the germline V gene (reference sequence). J lost 6 bases, V lost 8 bases, and 15 bases had no gene match. The CDR3 region is CASGRREGYSGEQYF. CDR3 DNA sequence: TGTGCCAGCGGCCGCCGGGAGGGATATTCGGGCGAGCAGTACTTC.

This chain links TRBV2 with TRBJ2-1, with no clear D. The CDR3 consists of 10 residues. Trimming pared 9 bases from V and 6 bases from J, leaving 6 bases between. Germline lookup yields CDR1 SNHLY and CDR2 FYNNEI. The CDR3 nucleotides are TGTGCCAGTAGAGGCAATGAGCAGTTCTTC. Residues: CASRGNEQFF.

The chain is built from TRBV5-1 and TRBJ1-2, with TRBD1 as a possible D gene (6 bases). Germline V gene lookup returns CDR1 SGHRS and CDR2 YFSETQ. This CDR3 is 15 amino acids long. Deletions cut 3 bases from V and 4 bases from J, with 16 bases between. CDR3 region: CASSSGAGTRYGYTF. As DNA, the CDR3 is TGCGCCAGCAGCTCCGGGGCAGGGACACGCTATGGCTACACCTTC.